These 15 T cell receptor beta chains came from one sample sequenced in a study of shared clonotypes between healthy human individuals. The assay was immunoSEQ multiplex PCR, and TCRdb's table has in-frame clones only and misses some. The sample gives about a million clones, roughly 80% of which show up once; roughly 0.82% is in the top ten. Sequenced material: memory CD4+ T cells from PBMCs. Stated subset: CD45RA-negative fraction. Receptor source: a young man in good health. Some clones in this sample may be carry-over from other donors' samples.

The V gene is TRBV27, the J gene TRBJ2-1; D possibly uses TRBD1 or TRBD2 (5 bases each). CDR3 length: 16 amino acids. Trimming pared 3 bases from V and 9 bases from J, leaving 21 bases between. CDR1 is MNHEY and CDR2 is SMNVEV in the germline V gene (reference sequence). CDR3 nucleotides: TGTGCCAGCAGTTTGGGGACCCCCGTACATCTGGTTGAGCAGTTCTTC. Translating gives CASSLGTPVHLVEQFF.

In regard to this clone: A read error is likely here: a far larger clone is one base away. The V and J genes are TRBV5-1 and TRBJ1-3; D not resolved. Germline V CDR1 and CDR2: SGHRS, YFSETQ. This CDR3 is 11 amino acids long. The CDR3 is CASSDGSTIYF. CDR3 nucleotides: TGCGCCAGCAGCGATGGAAGCACCATATATTTT.

The gene calls are TRBV2 and TRBJ1-2, with a possible D match to TRBD1 (5 bases). Germline CDR1 SNHLY, CDR2 FYNNEI. Between the trimmed V and J ends, which lost 9 bases and 4 bases, there was a span of 15 bases. The CDR3 runs to 13 residues. In nucleotides, the CDR3 is TGTGCCAGTCAGAGACCCGACAGCTATGGCTACACCTTC. Translated, it gives CASQRPDSYGYTF. The variable domain in full, with the rest retrieved from reference TRBV2 and TRBJ1-2, is EPEVTQTPSHQVTQMGQEVILRCVPISNHLYFYWYRQILGQKVEFLVSFYNNEISEKSEIFDDQFSVERPDGSNFTLKIRSTKLEDSAMYFCASQRPDSYGYTFGSGTRLTVV.

This rearrangement joins TRBV30 to TRBJ1-2; tentatively, D is TRBD1 (5 bases). Germline V lookup: CDR1 GTSNPN, CDR2 SVGIG (reference sequence). Trimming stripped 2 bases from V and 13 bases from J, with 20 bases between. The CDR3 has 13 amino acids. The CDR3: CAWSPPFWGPSTF. DNA for the CDR3: TGTGCCTGGAGTCCCCCCTTTTGGGGACCCTCCACCTTC.

This chain uses TRBV10-1 with TRBJ1-1; possibly TRBD1 for D (5 bases). Germline V gene sequence: CDR1 WNHNN, CDR2 SYGVQD (reference sequence). Deletions cut 2 bases from V and 4 bases from J, with 11 bases between. The CDR3 is made up of 14 amino acids. The CDR3: CASSELRESTEAFF. The CDR3 DNA reads TGCGCCAGCAGTGAGCTCAGGGAAAGCACTGAAGCTTTCTTT.

In this sample, this clone turned up once. This sequence joins TRBV6-5 and TRBJ2-2, with D maybe TRBD2 (5 bases). The CDR3 consists of 14 residues. CDR1 and CDR2 from the germline V gene are MNHEY and SVGAGI. With 2 bases removed from V and 4 bases from J, the gap between germline ends came to 8 bases. The CDR3 spells CASSYARGTGELFF. CDR3 bases: TGTGCCAGCAGTTACGCACGGGGCACCGGGGAGCTGTTTTTT.

The chain has TRBV19 and TRBJ2-7; D is perhaps TRBD2 (6 bases). Trimming shortened V by 4 bases and J by 0 bases, and 22 bases separated the two germline ends. Germline V CDR1 and CDR2: LNHDA, SQIVND (reference sequence). The CDR3 contains 18 residues. CDR3 protein: CASSTNPGLALSSYEQYF. The CDR3 coding sequence is TGTGCCAGTAGTACTAACCCGGGGCTAGCGCTGAGCTCCTACGAGCAGTACTTC.

The chain is built from TRBV7-2 and TRBJ2-1; TRBD2 agrees at 7 bases. With V trimmed by 0 bases and J by 15 bases, 5 bases remained unmatched. This CDR3 is 12 amino acids long. The germline CDR1 and CDR2 sequences are SGHTA and FQGNSA. This CDR3 reads CASSLAGRAPFF. CDR3 DNA sequence: TGTGCCAGCAGCTTAGCTGGGAGGGCACCGTTCTTC.

This clone was recorded a few times. The gene calls are TRBV4-1 and TRBJ1-5, with D maybe TRBD1 (6 bases). Trimming removed 3 bases from V and 3 bases from J, with 15 bases in between. The CDR3 is made up of 16 amino acids. Germline V CDR1 and CDR2: MGHRA, YSYEKL. CDR3 DNA sequence: TGCGCCAGCAGCCAGACCTGGGGGCCAAACAATCAGCCCCAGCATTTT. Translated, it gives CASSQTWGPNNQPQHF.

The CDR3 loop is CASSLNSPGPQHF. The DNA for the CDR3 is TGTGCCAGCAGCTTAAACTCCCCAGGGCCCCAGCATTTT. This sequence joins TRBV7-2 and TRBJ1-5; D not resolved. The CDR3 consists of 13 residues. Between the trimmed V and J ends, which lost 2 bases and 9 bases, there was a span of 11 bases. CDR1 is SGHTA, CDR2 FQGNSA, per germline.

This clone was recorded a few times. J is TRBJ1-1 and V is TRBV6-1; D is uncertain. Germline CDR1 is MNHNS and CDR2 is SASEGT. There are 14 residues in the CDR3. The V gene lost 4 bases and the J gene lost 0 bases, with 9 bases spanning the gap. CDR3 region: CASSASSVNTEAFF. CDR3 nucleotides: TGTGCCAGCAGTGCTTCCTCAGTGAACACTGAAGCTTTCTTT.

Remarks on this clone: A read error may produce the germline difference seen at one junction end. V and J are TRBV6-4 and TRBJ1-1; D is unclear. This CDR3 contains 15 residues. CDR1 MRHNA and CDR2 SNTAGT come from the germline V gene. This CDR3 reads CASRDLVNGNTEAFF. In DNA form, the CDR3 reads TGTGCCAGCAGGGACTTAGTTAACGGGAACACTGAAGCTTTCTTT.

In regard to this clone: Different DNA sequences within this sample yield the same CDR3. The V call is TRBV5-1, the J call TRBJ2-7, with unresolved D. Per germline, CDR1 SGHRS and CDR2 YFSETQ. The CDR3 consists of 13 residues. The V and J ends lost 1 base and 3 bases respectively, with 8 bases between them. For the CDR3, the DNA is TGCGCCAGCAGCTTGAGTACGTACTACGAGCAGTACTTC. Translating it yields CASSLSTYYEQYF.

This clone was counted a few times. The identical CDR3 is also encoded by other nucleotide sequences in the sample. The V call is TRBV29-1, the J call TRBJ1-4; D uncertain. Germline V gives CDR1 SQVTM, CDR2 ANQGSEA. With 4 bases removed from V and 3 bases from J, the gap between germline ends came to 6 bases. CDR3 size: 12 residues. CDR3 DNA sequence: TGCAGCGTTGGGGGTTCTAATGAAAAACTGTTTTTT. This codes for CSVGGSNEKLFF. The full variable domain, rest sourced from reference TRBV29-1 and TRBJ1-4, is SAVISQKPSRDICQRGTSLTIQCQVDSQVTMMFWYRQQPGQSLTLIATANQGSEATYESGFVIDKFPISRPNLTFSTLTVSNMSPEDSSIYLCSVGGSNEKLFFGSGTQLSVL.

This chain connects TRBV5-4 to TRBJ1-2, with D possibly being TRBD1 (6 bases). The V and J ends lost 1 base and 8 bases respectively, with 12 bases between them. The CDR3 runs 13 residues. CDR1 is SGHNT and CDR2 is YYREEE in the germline V gene (reference sequence). The CDR3 here is CASSLIQGEGYTF. In DNA, the CDR3 is TGTGCCAGCAGCTTGATACAGGGTGAGGGCTACACCTTC.